These T cell receptor beta chains were read from a single sample in a study of blood T cell repertoires in COVID-19. The method was immunoSEQ multiplex PCR; TCRdb's version includes in-frame clones alone and lacks a portion of them. The data show around 150,000 clones, over 80% seen once. Sequencing was carried out using PBMCs or T cells enriched from blood (not recorded which). Receptors were obtained from an older man who had been exposed to COVID-19. Each CDR3 is given with its conserved first and last residue. The D gene is left open where the match is weak.

D	V	J	DNA	CDR3
.	TRBV11-2	TRBJ2-3	TGTGCCAGCAGCCGGGTCTTGACGCAGTATTTT	CASSRVLTQYF
TRBD1	TRBV3-1/TRBV3-2	TRBJ1-2	TGTGCCAGCAGCTTACCGCAAGGACAGGGGCATGGCTACACCTTC	CASSLPQGQGHGYTF
.	TRBV19	TRBJ1-6	TGTGCTTCTGGGGAGGGGAGCTCCTATAATTCACCCCTCCACTTT	CASGEGSSYNSPLHF
TRBD1	TRBV6-5	TRBJ2-7	TGTGCCAGCAGTTATGGGACAGGGGAAAAGCAGTACTTC	CASSYGTGEKQYF
TRBD1	TRBV7-8	TRBJ1-1	TGTGCCAGCAGCTTAGTTAAGGACAGGGTAGTCAACACTGAAGCTTTCTTT	CASSLVKDRVVNTEAFF
TRBD1	TRBV28	TRBJ1-1	TGTGCCAGCAGTCCCCGACAGGGCTGGAACACTGAAGCTTTCTTT	CASSPRQGWNTEAFF
TRBD2	TRBV18	TRBJ2-1	TGTGCCAGCTCACCTCTAGCGGGGGGGCCGGACAATGAGCAGTTCTTC	CASSPLAGGPDNEQFF
.	TRBV29-1	TRBJ1-5	TGCAGCGTTGACCAGGGGCAGGGACAGCCCCAGCATTTT	CSVDQGQGQPQHF
.	TRBV15	TRBJ1-5	TGTGCCACCAGAGGGGGGGCACAAAATCAGCCCCAGCATTTT	CATRGGAQNQPQHF
TRBD2	TRBV28	TRBJ2-2	TGTGCCAGCAGCTCTAGCGGGGGCCTGGGGAAGCTGTTTTTT	CASSSSGGLGKLFF